These 15 T cell receptor beta chains came from one sample sequenced in a study of blood T cells in healthy people across ages. Primed by a sample-barcoded 5' primer and a J-beta primer mix, a second PCR proceeded for about 6 to 11 cycles. One entry per CDR3 protein, called by TCRdb with MiXCR from the 5' RACE reads. The sample consists of 790,000 or so distinct CDR3 sequences, approximately 53% of them appearing once. Sample: blood. These receptors were taken from a man between 40 and 49 years old in good health.

The sample holds a few counts of this clonotype. The J gene is TRBJ1-2, the V gene TRBV28; 7 bases fit TRBD1. The CDR3 covers 17 residues. V dropped 7 bases and J dropped 6; count of bases not matched to a gene: 20. CDR1 is MDHEN and CDR2 is SYDVKM in the germline V gene. The CDR3 DNA is TGTGCCAGCAACCTCGCCGGGACAGCACTTGGTTCGAATGGCTACACCTTC. Encoded protein: CASNLAGTALGSNGYTF.

The rearrangement joins TRBV9 to TRBJ1-4; 9 nucleotides line up with TRBD1. Germline V gene data show CDR1 as SGDLS and CDR2 as YYNGEE. V was clipped by 4 bases and J by 3 bases; unmatched bases: 7. This CDR3 has 16 residues. The CDR3 coding sequence is TGTGCCAGCAGCCCGGGACAGGGCCCACCTAATGAAAAACTGTTTTTT. Amino acids: CASSPGQGPPNEKLFF. Filled out from reference TRBV9 and TRBJ1-4, the complete variable domain reads DSGVTQTPKHLITATGQRVTLRCSPRSGDLSVYWYQQSLDQGLQFLIQYYNGEERAKGNILERFSAQQFPDLHSELNLSSLELGDSALYFCASSPGQGPPNEKLFFGSGTQLSVL.

A few counts support this clonotype. V and J are TRBV7-2 and TRBJ1-4; TRBD1 is a possible D gene (6 bases). The germline V gene encodes CDR1 SGHTA and CDR2 FQGNSA. With 3 bases removed from V and 7 bases from J, the gap between germline ends came to 18 bases. The CDR3 runs to 16 residues. The CDR3 loop is CASSLRAGGAGEKLFF. The CDR3 DNA follows: TGTGCCAGCAGCTTGCGCGCGGGGGGGGCAGGTGAAAAACTGTTTTTT.

The gene calls are TRBV11-1 and TRBJ2-5; TRBD1 agrees at 9 bases. CDR1 is SGHAT and CDR2 is FQDESV in the germline V gene (reference sequence). Trimming removed 7 bases from V and 4 bases from J; junction bases left unmatched: 10. CDR3 length: 15 residues. The CDR3 nucleotides are TGTGCCAGCAACCCAGCACAGGGGGCCTTAGAGACCCAGTACTTC. Its protein product is CASNPAQGALETQYF. The whole variable domain, remainder taken from reference TRBV11-1 and TRBJ2-5, is EAEVAQSPRYKITEKSQAVAFWCDPISGHATLYWYRQILGQGPELLVQFQDESVVDDSQLPKDRFSAERLKGVDSTLKIQPAELGDSAMYLCASNPAQGALETQYFGPGTRLLVL.

The chain has TRBV18 and TRBJ2-7; TRBD1 might be the D (6 bases). The CDR3 totals 14 residues. Germline V gene sequence: CDR1 KGHSH, CDR2 LQKENI. Trimming stripped 3 bases from V and 4 bases from J, with 13 bases between. This chain's CDR3 is CASSPSGQIYEQYF. DNA for the CDR3: TGTGCCAGCTCACCCTCCGGACAGATATACGAGCAGTACTTC. Full variable domain (outside the CDR3, taken from reference TRBV18 and TRBJ2-7): NAGVMQNPRHLVRRRGQEARLRCSPMKGHSHVYWYRQLPEEGLKFMVYLQKENIIDESGMPKERFSAEFPKEGPSILRIQQVVRGDSAAYFCASSPSGQIYEQYFGPGTRLTVT.

The chain has TRBV5-1 and TRBJ2-4; D is possibly TRBD1 or TRBD2 (5 bases each). The CDR3 length is 17 residues. From germline, CDR1 is SGHRS and CDR2 YFSETQ. Trimming cost V 0 bases and J 0 bases, with 13 bases left between them. The CDR3, as DNA: TGCGCCAGCAGCTTGGGGGGACCGAATCTAGCCAAAAACATTCAGTACTTC. Its translation is CASSLGGPNLAKNIQYF.

The chain is built from TRBV19 and TRBJ2-7, with 8 bases identical to TRBD2. This CDR3 region has 14 residues. V trimming: 1 base; J trimming: 2 bases; junction bases outside the gene matches: 1. The germline CDR1 and CDR2 sequences are LNHDA and SQIVND (reference sequence). The CDR3 region is CASSIAGGPYEQYF. Written as DNA, the CDR3 is TGTGCCAGTAGTATAGCGGGAGGGCCCTACGAGCAGTACTTC.

This sequence joins TRBV4-2 and TRBJ2-2, with 11 bases matching TRBD1. The CDR3 loop spans 18 amino acids. V shed 0 bases and J 4 bases; nucleotides not matched to a gene: 7. The germline V gene has CDR1 LGHNA and CDR2 YNFKEQ. Here the CDR3 DNA reads TGTGCCAGCAGCCAAGAACTAGAGGACAGGGGGCCCACCGGGGAGCTGTTTTTT. Translation gives CASSQELEDRGPTGELFF.

The rearrangement joins TRBV20-1 to TRBJ1-5; D might be TRBD1 (5 bases). Germline CDR1 reads DFQATT; CDR2 reads SNEGSKA (reference sequence). Trimming took 4 bases from V and 0 from J, leaving 16 bases between them. The CDR3 covers 16 residues. The CDR3: CSANDRAEYSNQPQHF. In nucleotides, the CDR3 is TGCAGTGCTAACGACAGAGCCGAGTATAGCAATCAGCCCCAGCATTTT.

This clonotype was seen a few times. The chain uses TRBV10-3 and TRBJ1-2, with a tentative D call TRBD1 (6 bases). Between the trimmed V and J ends, which lost 11 bases and 3 bases, there was a span of 16 bases. CDR1 is ENHRY and CDR2 is SYGVKD in the germline V gene. This CDR3 contains 13 residues. CDR3 coding DNA: TGTGCCTCCAAAGACAGGTCCCACTATGGCTACACCTTC. The encoded protein is CASKDRSHYGYTF.

The V gene is TRBV29-1, the J gene TRBJ2-3, with D perhaps being TRBD1 or TRBD2 (5 bases each). The CDR3 length is 16 residues. Per germline, CDR1 SQVTM and CDR2 ANQGSEA. With 2 bases removed from V and 6 bases from J, the gap between germline ends came to 21 bases. The CDR3 protein is CSVESWGRRKKDTQYF. CDR3 sequence (DNA): TGCAGCGTTGAATCCTGGGGACGGAGGAAAAAGGATACGCAGTATTTT.

The V gene is TRBV25-1, the J gene TRBJ2-5, with no clear D. Trimming took 5 bases from V and 1 from J, leaving 14 bases between them. Germline CDR1 is MGHDK and CDR2 is SYGVNS. The CDR3 is made up of 15 amino acids. The CDR3 DNA follows: TGTGCCAGCAGTCCCGCACTGGGTCTCCAAGAGACCCAGTACTTC. Translating it yields CASSPALGLQETQYF.

The V call is TRBV5-1, the J call TRBJ2-2; 15 bases are shared with TRBD2. J lost 1 base, V lost 3 bases, and 4 bases had no gene match. Germline assignment: CDR1 SGHRS and CDR2 YFSETQ. The CDR3 has 18 amino acids. For the CDR3, the DNA is TGCGCCAGCAGCTCAGGACTAGCGGGAGGGCGGAACACCGGGGAGCTGTTTTTT. Amino acids: CASSSGLAGGRNTGELFF.

The CDR3 reads CSVAGSGNTIYF. The CDR3 DNA reads as TGCAGCGTCGCAGGGTCTGGAAACACCATATATTTT. The gene calls are TRBV29-1 and TRBJ1-3; D possibly corresponds to TRBD1 (5 bases). The CDR3 loop spans 12 amino acids. The germline CDR1 and CDR2 sequences are SQVTM and ANQGSEA. Trimming removed 6 bases from V and 1 base from J, with 7 bases in between. Supplemented by reference TRBV29-1 and TRBJ1-3, the full variable domain reads SAVISQKPSRDICQRGTSLTIQCQVDSQVTMMFWYRQQPGQSLTLIATANQGSEATYESGFVIDKFPISRPNLTFSTLTVSNMSPEDSSIYLCSVAGSGNTIYFGEGSWLTVV.

The V gene is TRBV9, the J gene TRBJ1-5; the D gene is possibly TRBD1 (6 bases). The CDR3 extends over 14 amino acids. Trimming removed 3 bases at V and 4 bases at J, with 11 bases between. From germline, CDR1 is SGDLS and CDR2 YYNGEE. The chain's CDR3 is CASSDGQTNQPQHF. The CDR3 bases are TGTGCCAGCAGCGACGGACAGACTAATCAGCCCCAGCATTTT. The variable domain in full, with the rest retrieved from reference TRBV9 and TRBJ1-5, is DSGVTQTPKHLITATGQRVTLRCSPRSGDLSVYWYQQSLDQGLQFLIQYYNGEERAKGNILERFSAQQFPDLHSELNLSSLELGDSALYFCASSDGQTNQPQHFGDGTRLSIL.